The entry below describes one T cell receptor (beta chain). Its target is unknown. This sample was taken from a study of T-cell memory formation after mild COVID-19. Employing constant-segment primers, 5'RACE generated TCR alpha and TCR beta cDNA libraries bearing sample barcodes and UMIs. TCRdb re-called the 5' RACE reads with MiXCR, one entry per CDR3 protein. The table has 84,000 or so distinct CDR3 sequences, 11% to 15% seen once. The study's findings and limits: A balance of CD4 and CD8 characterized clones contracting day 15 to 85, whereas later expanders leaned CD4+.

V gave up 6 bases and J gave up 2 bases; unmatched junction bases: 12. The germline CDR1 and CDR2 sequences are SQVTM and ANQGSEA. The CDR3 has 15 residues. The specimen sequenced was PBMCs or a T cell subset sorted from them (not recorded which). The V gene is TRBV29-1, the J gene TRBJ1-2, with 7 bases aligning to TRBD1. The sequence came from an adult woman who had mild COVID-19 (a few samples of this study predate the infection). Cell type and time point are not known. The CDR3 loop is CSVGFVGQANYGYTF. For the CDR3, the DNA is TGCAGCGTCGGGTTTGTAGGACAGGCCAACTATGGCTACACCTTC. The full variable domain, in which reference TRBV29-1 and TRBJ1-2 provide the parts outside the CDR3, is SAVISQKPSRDICQRGTSLTIQCQVDSQVTMMFWYRQQPGQSLTLIATANQGSEATYESGFVIDKFPISRPNLTFSTLTVSNMSPEDSSIYLCSVGFVGQANYGYTFGSGTRLTVV.